This TCR beta chain originates from a study of blood T cell repertoires in COVID-19. Study summary: From T cells, B-cell-depleted T cells, or PBMCs came the material, which was cDNA or gDNA.

The Seattle patients, enrolled during active infection, were followed longitudinally. The protocol was immunoSEQ multiplex PCR, while the TCRdb copy is restricted to in-frame clones and leaves out a portion. The sample lists 330,000 or so clones, more than 70% occurring once. The germline V gene has CDR1 SEHNR and CDR2 FQNEAQ (reference sequence). The junction had 5 bases not matched to a gene; V was cut back by 3 bases and J by 9 bases. The length of the CDR3 is 13 residues. The TCR was taken from a woman aged 55 to 70 with COVID-19, enrolled during active disease. The V and J genes are TRBV7-9 and TRBJ2-1, with 7 bases fitting TRBD1. Input material: peripheral blood. This CDR3 reads CASSLTGSSEQFF. CDR3 bases: TGTGCCAGCAGCTTGACAGGGTCGAGTGAGCAGTTCTTC.